This TCR beta chain is from a study of blood T cell repertoires in COVID-19. Background on the study: Samples of COVID-19 (acute and convalescent) were obtained from the United States, Italy and Spain. PBMCs, B-cell-depleted T cells, or T cells provided the cDNA or gDNA that made up the material.

Original analysis: Amplification of reference gene primers was used by the study to estimate nucleated cell counts. Generated by immunoSEQ multiplex PCR, the TCRdb table keeps only in-frame clones and is missing some. V and J calls and clone size are given by that table; D and trimming were obtained from the DNA. The sample lists 45,000 to 55,000 clones, about 70% occurring once. Germline CDR1 MGHRA, CDR2 YSYEKL. The CDR3 is 16 amino acids. Trimming took 4 bases from V and 0 from J, leaving 16 bases between them. The receptor was isolated from a woman aged 70 to 79 with acute or convalescent COVID-19. The rearrangement links TRBV4-1 to TRBJ2-7, with D tentatively TRBD2 (7 bases). Input material: peripheral blood. CDR3 amino acids: CASSPRRGGASYEQYF. The CDR3 coding sequence is TGCGCCAGCAGCCCGCGCCGCGGGGGCGCCTCCTACGAGCAGTACTTC.